This TCR beta chain came from a study of OX40 agonist ivuxolimab in advanced cancers. Study summary: The diagnoses of dose-escalation patients were hepatocellular carcinoma, melanoma, renal cell or head and neck cancer. Of the participants, 40% had some prior anti-PD-1, anti-PD-L1 or anti-CTLA-4 therapy, which was allowed. Study-level points and caveats: Dosing at 0.1 to 3.0 mg/kg was accompanied by clonal expansion of CD4+ and CD8+ blood T cells by week 6.

Notes on this clone: As yet, its antigen is unknown.

The CDR3 spans 11 residues. Germline V lookup: CDR1 LNHDA, CDR2 SQIVND (reference sequence). Trimming removed 10 bases at V and 16 bases at J, with 20 bases between. Assay: immunoSEQ multiplex PCR; the TCRdb copy retains only in-frame clones and omits some. The sample consists of about 65,000 clones, around nine tenths of them appearing once. This sequence joins TRBV19 and TRBJ2-1; D is possibly TRBD1 (7 bases). This receptor was obtained from an adult with an advanced solid tumor such as melanoma, head and neck, liver or kidney cancer. The sequenced sample was CD4+ or CD8+ T cells sorted from blood, obtained in a trial of the OX40 agonist ivuxolimab. This CDR3 is CATLRGVVQFF. The CDR3 DNA reads TGTGCCACTCTCAGGGGGGTGGTGCAATTCTTC.